The rows below give T cell receptor beta chains drawn from one sample of a study of PD-L1 blockade in urothelial cancer. The method was immunoSEQ multiplex PCR; TCRdb's version includes in-frame clones alone and lacks a portion of them. The sample lists 95,000 to 150,000 clones, around 86% occurring once. The material sequenced was PBMCs, taken around atezolizumab (anti-PD-L1) treatment. Every receptor here comes from a man between 45 and 60 years old with urothelial cancer. CDR3s include the opening cysteine and the closing phenylalanine or tryptophan. A D gene is named only where the DNA matches it firmly. Not every row has a clone size; where given, it reads once, few, many or a size class.

abundance	d_gene	v_gene	j_gene	CDR3nt	CDR3aa
NA	NA	TRBV9	TRBJ1-6	TGTGCCAGCAGCCGGGGGGGCTTTAATTCACCCCTCCACTTT	CASSRGGFNSPLHF
NA	NA	TRBV11-1	TRBJ2-3	TGTGCCAGCAGCCCCCACGAGAGGTTGGATACGCAGTATTTT	CASSPHERLDTQYF
few	NA	TRBV4-1	TRBJ2-5	TGCGCCAGCAGCCAAGATCCCCAGCGGGAGACCCAGTACTTC	CASSQDPQRETQYF
NA	NA	TRBV6-5	TRBJ1-1	TGTGCCAGCAGTTTCAGGCACCTGAACACTGAAGCTTTCTTT	CASSFRHLNTEAFF
NA	TRBD2	TRBV9	TRBJ2-1	TGTGCCAGCAGCGCTGCTAGCGGGGTAACCTACAATGAGCAGTTCTTC	CASSAASGVTYNEQFF
NA	TRBD1	TRBV2	TRBJ2-1	TGTGCCAGCAGAGTAGACAGGGGGGAATACAATGAGCAGTTCTTC	CASRVDRGEYNEQFF
NA	TRBD1	TRBV9	TRBJ1-4	TGTGCCAGCAGCGTATCGACAGGGAGTGAAAAACTGTTTTTT	CASSVSTGSEKLFF
NA	NA	TRBV20-1	TRBJ1-2	TGCAGTGCTAGGGGGGCCTATGGCTACACCTTC	CSARGAYGYTF
NA	NA	TRBV5-6	TRBJ1-3	TGTGCCAGCAGCAAAGGACAGCCTAATTCTGGAAACACCATATATTTT	CASSKGQPNSGNTIYF
NA	NA	TRBV7-8	TRBJ2-1	TGTGCCAGCAGGCGGACAGCTGGGGGTGAGCAGTTCTTC	CASRRTAGGEQFF
NA	TRBD1	TRBV29-1	TRBJ2-5	TGCAGCGACGCAAGAACAGGGGTTCAAGAGACCCAGTACTTC	CSDARTGVQETQYF
NA	NA	TRBV28	TRBJ1-5	TGTGCCAGCAGTTTGAGAGGGTTGGGTCAGCCCCAGCATTTT	CASSLRGLGQPQHF
NA	TRBD2	TRBV4-2	TRBJ2-1	TGTGCCAGCAGCCAAGCAAGCGGGAGGAAAGACAATGAGCAGTTCTTC	CASSQASGRKDNEQFF
once	NA	TRBV5-8	TRBJ2-1	TGTGCCAGCAGCACGTACGGGGACAATGAGCAGTTCTTC	CASSTYGDNEQFF
NA	NA	TRBV30	TRBJ1-2	TGTGCCTGGTCGAGGAGGCGACGCCCAACGGACTATGGCTACACCTTC	CAWSRRRRPTDYGYTF
NA	TRBD1	TRBV7-3	TRBJ1-2	TGTGCCAGCAGCTTATTCGAGGGGGCTGGTGGCTACACCTTC	CASSLFEGAGGYTF
NA	TRBD2	TRBV15	TRBJ2-3	TGTGCCACCCGTCCGAAGACCCCCGGGCGGGAGGGGATCGGTAGCACAGATACGCAGTATTTT	CATRPKTPGREGIGSTDTQYF
many	TRBD2	TRBV7-9	TRBJ2-1	TGTGCCAGCAGCTCCGGACTAGGGGAGCAGTTCTTC	CASSSGLGEQFF
NA	TRBD2	TRBV5-1	TRBJ2-7	TGCGCCAGCGGACCGACTAGCGGCAACTACGAGCAGTACTTC	CASGPTSGNYEQYF
NA	TRBD2	TRBV7-6	TRBJ2-7	TGTGCCAGCAGCCACGGACTAGCGGGAGGACTCGGGGACGAGCAGTACTTC	CASSHGLAGGLGDEQYF
once	NA	TRBV28	TRBJ2-5	TGTGCCAGCAGTTCACATAGCGGCCGGGGGCAAGAGACCCAGTACTTC	CASSSHSGRGQETQYF
NA	NA	TRBV6-6	TRBJ1-2	TGTGCCAGCAGCTCTAACAGGGAATGGTATGGCTACACCTTC	CASSSNREWYGYTF
NA	NA	TRBV20-1	TRBJ2-7	TGCAGTGCTCCTACCCCCTACGAGCAGTACTTC	CSAPTPYEQYF
NA	TRBD2	TRBV7-2	TRBJ2-1	TGTGCCAGCAGCTTCGAGCCTAGCGGGATTCGTGAGCAGTTCTTC	CASSFEPSGIREQFF
NA	NA	TRBV19	TRBJ1-5	TGTGCCAGTAGTATCGTAAGGGGTTATAGCAATCAGCCCCAGCATTTT	CASSIVRGYSNQPQHF
NA	TRBD2	TRBV4-1	TRBJ2-2	TGCGCCAGCAGCCAGGGGGGACTAGCGGGAGTCGGAACCGGGGAGCTGTTTTTT	CASSQGGLAGVGTGELFF
NA	NA	TRBV7-9	TRBJ2-7	TGTGCCAGCAGCTTAGGGGGCCCGCCCTACGAGCAGTACTTC	CASSLGGPPYEQYF
NA	TRBD2	TRBV6-5	TRBJ2-1	TGTGCCAGCAGTGGGACTAGCGGGGCCGAGCAGTTCTTC	CASSGTSGAEQFF
NA	TRBD2	TRBV28	TRBJ2-1	TGTGCCAGCAGTTTATGGGCTAGCGGGCCGCACGGTGAGCAGTTCTTC	CASSLWASGPHGEQFF
NA	TRBD1	TRBV6-1	TRBJ2-2	TGTGCCAGCAAAAACCGGGACAGGGAGGGCGGGGAGCTGTTTTTT	CASKNRDREGGELFF
NA	NA	TRBV9	TRBJ2-5	TGTGCCAGCAGCGTAGTTGATCAAGCCGGTGAGACCCAGTACTTC	CASSVVDQAGETQYF
NA	TRBD1	TRBV19	TRBJ1-5	TGTGCCAGTACAAGGGGGCCTGATAGCAATCAGCCCCAGCATTTT	CASTRGPDSNQPQHF
once	TRBD2	TRBV30	TRBJ2-1	TGTGCCTGGAGTTGGGCTAGCGGGATTTACAATGAGCAGTTCTTC	CAWSWASGIYNEQFF
once	TRBD1	TRBV19	TRBJ1-4	TGTGCCAGTAGTAGCGACAGGGCCGGTGGTGAAAAACTGTTTTTT	CASSSDRAGGEKLFF
NA	NA	TRBV6-6	TRBJ1-6	TGTGCCAGCAGTTACTTTCGGGGGGACTCACCCCTCCACTTT	CASSYFRGDSPLHF
once	NA	TRBV6-6	TRBJ1-2	TGTGCCAGCAGTTATTATCAGGGGAATGTGTATGGCTACACCTTC	CASSYYQGNVYGYTF
NA	TRBD2	TRBV5-1	TRBJ2-3	TGCGCCAGCAGCCGGACCGTAGCGGGCACTAGCACAGATACGCAGTATTTT	CASSRTVAGTSTDTQYF
once	TRBD1	TRBV7-9	TRBJ2-3	TGTGCCAGCAGCAGATGGACAGGGGCAACAGATACGCAGTATTTT	CASSRWTGATDTQYF
NA	TRBD2	TRBV5-6	TRBJ2-3	TGTGCCAGCAGCTTGGGCGGGAGGACAGATACGCAGTATTTT	CASSLGGRTDTQYF
NA	TRBD1	TRBV18	TRBJ2-2	TGTGCCAGCTCACCCGGACAGGACAGGGTGGCCGGGGAGCTGTTTTTT	CASSPGQDRVAGELFF
NA	TRBD2	TRBV2	TRBJ2-1	TGTGCCAGCAGTGAATTGGCGGGGGATCCCTACAATGAGCAGTTCTTC	CASSELAGDPYNEQFF
NA	NA	TRBV6-4	TRBJ2-6	TGTGCCAGCAGTGTGAGCAGGGCCTCTGGGGCCAACGTCCTGACTTTC	CASSVSRASGANVLTF
NA	TRBD2	TRBV7-9	TRBJ2-7	TGTGCCAGCATGCGGGCGGGAGGCTACGAGCAGTACTTC	CASMRAGGYEQYF
few	TRBD1	TRBV5-1	TRBJ2-5	TGCGCCAGCAGCTTGGCACCGGGACAGCTAGAGACCCAGTACTTC	CASSLAPGQLETQYF
few	TRBD1	TRBV28	TRBJ1-6	TGTGCCAGCAGTCCACCGGGACAGGGGTTTAGATCACCCCTCCACTTT	CASSPPGQGFRSPLHF
NA	NA	TRBV28	TRBJ2-7	TGTGCCAGCAGATCTCCTTGGCTCGCAAGAAGTCCCTACGAGCAGTACTTC	CASRSPWLARSPYEQYF
NA	TRBD1	TRBV7-2	TRBJ1-5	TGTGCCAGCAGCCCCTTCAGGGGGGCTGGGCAGCCCCAGCATTTT	CASSPFRGAGQPQHF
NA	TRBD1	TRBV5-5	TRBJ2-6	TGTGCCAGCAGCTTGGAGTGGGGACAGGGAATCTCTGGGGCCAACGTCCTGACTTTC	CASSLEWGQGISGANVLTF
NA	NA	TRBV19	TRBJ1-2	TGTGCCAGTAGTATACAGGGTGGCTACACCTTC	CASSIQGGYTF
once	TRBD1	TRBV5-6	TRBJ1-4	TGTGCCAGCAGCACGCGACAGGGGGGGAGGGAAAAACTGTTTTTT	CASSTRQGGREKLFF
NA	TRBD1	TRBV5-6	TRBJ1-3	TGTGCCAGCAGCTTCAGGGGGTATTCTGGAAACACCATATATTTT	CASSFRGYSGNTIYF
NA	NA	TRBV10-3	TRBJ1-2	TGTGCCATCAGTGAACAACAGCCCTATGGCTACACCTTC	CAISEQQPYGYTF
NA	NA	TRBV6-5	TRBJ1-3	TGTGCCAGCACTCAGGACAGCTCTGGAAACACCATATATTTT	CASTQDSSGNTIYF
once	TRBD2	TRBV18	TRBJ2-5	TGTGCCAGCTCGGGACTAAACCAAGAGACCCAGTACTTC	CASSGLNQETQYF
NA	NA	TRBV28	TRBJ2-2	TGTGCCAGCAGTTTGTGGACTACCGCGAACACCGGGGAGCTGTTTTTT	CASSLWTTANTGELFF
NA	TRBD2	TRBV6-1	TRBJ2-1	TGTGCCAGCAGTGAAGACGGCGGGAGCCCCTACAATGAGCAGTTCTTC	CASSEDGGSPYNEQFF
NA	TRBD1	TRBV11-2	TRBJ2-1	TGTGCCAGCAGCTTCCGCAGGGGGCGCAATGAGCAGTTCTTC	CASSFRRGRNEQFF
NA	TRBD1	TRBV6-1	TRBJ1-4	TGTGCCAGCAGTGTTAAACAGGGGACGAATGAAAAACTGTTTTTT	CASSVKQGTNEKLFF
NA	NA	TRBV7-2	TRBJ2-7	TGTGCCAGCAGCCCCCCGGGACAAGGCTACGAGCAGTACTTC	CASSPPGQGYEQYF